This section outlines one T cell receptor beta chain sequence together with its context. Its antigen remains unidentified. Base quality data are lacking; no much larger clone is found one base away. These data originate in a study of cytomegalovirus exposure and HLA in healthy donors (dated by TCRdb to the late 2010s). About the full investigation: An earlier analysis of some 550 of the donors reported 250 to 350 Gb of sequence data and roughly 100 million unique TCR beta sequences from 190 million or so T cells. About 320 gigabases of sequencing data and some 85 million unique TCR sequences were included in an early release covering roughly 700 HLA-typed donors. Alongside the repertoire data, information on donor age, sex, ethnicity and CMV serostatus was compiled. Typing coverage varied by locus: 629-630 donors for A, B, C, DRB1 and DQB1; around 560 for DQA1; more than 600 for DPA1; around 490 for DPB1. Class I and class II HLA loci were covered by the typing at four-digit resolution. Because of strong linkage in the cohort, roughly five DR-DQ haplotypes were treated as single units for association and clustering. An earlier analysis of a few hundred of the donors applied high-throughput TCR beta sequencing to assess whether each TCR beta V gene segment acted as functional or pseudogenic. The study used immunosequencing to profile the T cell repertoires of more than 650 subjects and linked those repertoires to cytomegalovirus serostatus. Along with the approximately 700-subject first cohort, a separate validation cohort of about 110 different subjects was used. In the later analysis, no new phenotypic data were used to find candidate immune exposures; instead, reliance was placed on TCR beta sequences and their occurrence across donors. The genetic ancestry cluster associated with self-reported Caucasian donors included about 81% of the 398 genotyped donors. On average, 235,054 unique TCR beta nucleotide sequences were sequenced per donor among a few hundred genotyped donors of the cohort, with 15% to 20% of those sequences being non-productive. The study combined high-throughput TCR immunosequencing, statistical association of individual TCRs with disease status, and machine learning to predict cytomegalovirus infection status. Genome-wide SNP genotypes for about 65% of the roughly 670 donors were used in a later genetic analysis, which treated that subset as a discovery cohort. All discovery cohort repertoires had been generated on a single sequencing platform. The study aimed to test whether signatures of past pathogen exposure could be identified by cataloging public T cell receptors. A later analysis re-analyzed previously published TCR beta repertoires from several hundred donors and added high-resolution HLA genotyping to study TCR occurrence patterns. On the study overall, not on this receptor specifically: According to the authors, the approach could potentially be generalized to other disease states and immunological phenotypes. A further reported finding was that TCR beta sequences accurately predicted the HLA-A and HLA-B alleles for most subjects in the first cohort. Only TCR beta chains were sequenced in this cohort, and the absence of alpha or paired-chain data limited detectable features. For the cohort, immune exposure information was limited to CMV serostatus. While some public TCRs were present in many individuals, most TCR sequences turned up only very rarely across donors. Some IMGT-functional V segments, including TRBV6-2 and TRBV6-3, could not be told apart with the 87-base-pair reads, so those segments were excluded. Correlated functional status among segregating V segments might be attributable to linkage disequilibrium, but an unknown experimental factor could not be ruled out. Specific HLA alleles were associated with over 15,000 TCR beta sequences at a false discovery rate of 0.05 in a later analysis. The earlier analysis of 450 to 700 of the donors excluded around 17 rarely observed V segments, including chromosome 9 orphons, because counts were too low. When HLA alleles, especially DR and DQ, strongly co-occurred, attributing TCR associations to individual alleles was difficult. Most CMV-associated TCR beta chains appeared to be HLA-restricted in a later analysis, and the HLA associations seemed to be driven largely by CMV exposure. The presence/absence analyses assumed that sequencing depth was roughly uniform across donors, and that assumption may not be true. The classifier was reported to diagnose cytomegalovirus status with high specificity and sensitivity in both the original cohort and the validation cohort. Because HLA typing was unavailable for some donors at each locus, only the typed subset was used in association tests. In the study, approximately 150 TCR beta chains were listed as associated with cytomegalovirus. According to a later genetic analysis, donors in an Asian-associated ancestry cluster had fewer N-insertions in productive TCRs than the roughly 670-donor mean. In a later analysis, several top co-occurrence clusters were reported to appear linked to parvovirus B19, influenza, CMV and Epstein-Barr virus. In an earlier analysis of approximately 600 of the donors, most TCR beta V segments were observed in productive rearrangements about 87% or about 30% of the time, broadly matching IMGT annotations. In vitro tests confirmed that a few of the cytomegalovirus-associated TCR beta chains recognize cytomegalovirus antigens. An association between a missense DCLRE1C variant and V-gene and J-gene trimming of TCR beta chains was found in a later genetic analysis and replicated in an independent cohort. According to a later analysis, TCR association rates differed among HLA loci, with DRB1 alleles showing the most associated TCRs and HLA-C alleles showing the fewest. A group of highly shared sequence variants was considered likely to be a technical artifact of the sequencing pipeline. In a later analysis, HLA-associated TCR beta chains were found to be more clonally expanded and to have lower generation probabilities than equally common non-associated chains.

In total, 630 or so healthy bone marrow donors made up the cohort. At the time of sampling, every cohort member was nominally healthy, though immune exposures that went unrecorded were likely present. The donor was CMV seronegative and was included in the group of hundreds of seronegative cohort members. A peripheral blood sample was collected from each donor, and TCR beta sequencing was performed on peripheral blood mononuclear cells. Genomic DNA extraction from the blood cell samples was performed with the Qiagen DNeasy Blood Extraction Kit. In the germline V gene, CDR1 corresponds to KGHSH and CDR2 to LQKENI. For this chain, trimming is 11 bases at the V end and 1 base at the J end, and the number of junction bases without a gene match is 8. The CDR3 starts with the cysteine, ends with the phenylalanine, and has 14 residues. Only the CDR3 DNA is retained, 42 bases long and in frame from the first base.

Libraries came from the immunoSEQ multiplex PCR assay. For the multiplex PCR, a mixture combining 60 forward primers for TCR Vbeta segments and 13 reverse primers for TCR Jbeta segments was used. The CDR3 region of rearranged TCR beta genes was amplified from genomic DNA by a multiplex PCR assay. The Illumina HiSeq System was used to sequence the amplified TCR beta libraries as 87-base-pair reads. As for the authors' bioinformatics: In a later analysis, tens of millions of unique TCR beta chains were counted across the roughly 700 repertoires, and some 10 million of these chains were shared by at least two donors. A nearest-neighbor algorithm error-corrected the raw reads and collapsed the reads into unique sequences, merging closely related sequences to remove PCR and sequencing errors. Alignment of CDR3 sequences to IMGT reference sequences was used to assign V, D and J gene segments. For a sequence to be retained, a match of at least six nucleotides to both a V gene segment and a J gene segment was required. A rearrangement was called productive if the CDR3 had no stop codons and remained in frame with V and J, and every other rearrangement was called non-productive. Following IMGT convention, CDR3 was defined as the stretch from the second conserved V-encoded cysteine up to the conserved J-encoded phenylalanine. The earlier analysis of about 590 of the donors excluded sequences that lacked an unambiguous match to a single V gene segment. An earlier analysis of about 590 of the donors classified V segments as functional when productive rearrangements were above 56.7% and as segregating when the standard deviation between donors was above 5%. A statistical classification framework was developed to diagnose cytomegalovirus status using the catalog of TCR beta chain sequences. In a later analysis, V and J genes were assigned by comparing TCR nucleotide sequences against IMGT/GENE-DB human TR gene sequences. A later analysis assigned CDR3 sequences and most-parsimonious VDJ recombination scenarios with the TCRdist pipeline. In a later analysis, each TCR beta chain was defined by its CDR3 amino acid sequence together with its V-gene family, and reads lacking a unique V-gene family were excluded. In a later analysis, fewer than 600 highly shared, low-generation-probability nucleotide sequences were removed to address suspected cross-contamination and a sequencing artifact. For each public chain, a later analysis derived a clonal expansion index from normalized ranks of inferred template counts within each repertoire. A later analysis computed generation probabilities with a VDJ recombination model fitted to out-of-frame rearrangements, and checked the results against IGoR. In a later analysis, TCR-TCR, TCR-HLA and TCR-CMV co-occurrence was scored with hypergeometric tests, and a repertoire-size bias correction was applied to TCR pairs. In a later analysis, false discovery rates were estimated by permuting HLA or CMV assignments 20 times. A later analysis grouped co-occurring TCRs with DBSCAN, adding TCRdist sequence similarity when clustering within HLA-allele-positive subsets. For co-occurrence clustering, repertoires with fewer than 30,000 or more than 120,000 public chains were excluded, along with a handful of repertoires with anomalous nucleotide sharing. TCRdb obtained this table from immuneACCESS and retained in-frame rearrangements with V and J assigned. These tables miss some clones; where compared with another copy, unresolved V genes account for less than half of the shortfall, and the remainder is unexplained. For V, J and clone size, that table is used; D and trimming come from the DNA. The sample data list fewer than 120,000 clones, and over 60% of these were observed just once. Of the sample, roughly 1.2% falls within the top ten clones.

The chain joins TRBV18 to TRBJ1-2; 9 bases in the junction line up with TRBD1. The source of this sequence is a woman in her twenties or thirties in good health and CMV-seronegative. Sequenced sample: PBMCs. The DNA sequence is given as TGTGCCGGCGGGACAGGGAATATTAACTATGGCTACACCTTC. This translates into CAGGTGNINYGYTF.